This T cell receptor (beta chain) was obtained from a study of shared clonotypes between healthy human individuals. Points from the study as a whole: Naive subsets generally exceeded memory subsets in estimated richness. Unshared clonotypes carried lower generation probabilities than those common to all four donors.

Germline V lookup: CDR1 SEHNR, CDR2 FQNEAQ (reference sequence). The CDR3 extends over 12 amino acids. The V gene lost 2 bases and the J gene lost 4 bases, with 6 bases spanning the gap. This clone was recorded once. Its target is not known. Profiling relied on immunoSEQ multiplex PCR, and the TCRdb table lists in-frame clones only, not all of them. The sample lists roughly 600,000 clones; about 98% were seen once. CD8 cells classed as naive were CD45RO-negative and positively selected for CCR7, excluding terminally differentiated effector memory CD45RA+ cells. Everyone who donated was a Caucasian adult who lived in Nashville, Tennessee.

Sequencing was done on a sample of naive CD8+ T cells sorted from blood. This TCR came from a young man in good health. This chain links TRBV7-9 with TRBJ2-7; D unclear. CDR3 in DNA: TGTGCCAGCAGCTTAACGTATTACGAGCAGTACTTC. Amino acids: CASSLTYYEQYF.